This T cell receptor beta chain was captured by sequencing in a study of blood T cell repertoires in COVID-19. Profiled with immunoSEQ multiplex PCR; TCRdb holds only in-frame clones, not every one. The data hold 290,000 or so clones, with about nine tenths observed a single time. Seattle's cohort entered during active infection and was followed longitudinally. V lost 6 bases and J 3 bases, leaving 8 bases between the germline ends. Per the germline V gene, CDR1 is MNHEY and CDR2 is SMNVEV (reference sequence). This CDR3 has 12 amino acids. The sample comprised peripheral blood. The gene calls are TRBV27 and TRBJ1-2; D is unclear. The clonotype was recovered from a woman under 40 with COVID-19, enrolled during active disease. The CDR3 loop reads CASRKEDYGYTF. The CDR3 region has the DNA TGTGCCAGCAGGAAGGAGGACTATGGCTACACCTTC.